This TCR beta chain was documented in a study of cytomegalovirus exposure and HLA in healthy donors. The approximately 120-subject validation cohort, separate from the roughly 670-subject first cohort, included the donors. Clones were sequenced by immunoSEQ multiplex PCR, and TCRdb holds only the in-frame ones, with some missing. The table lists approximately 54,000 clones, 89% of them singletons. V was clipped by 2 bases and J by 1 base, with 14 bases between them. The CDR3 spans 16 residues. The germline CDR1 and CDR2 sequences are LGHNA and YSLEER. V usage is TRBV4-3 and J usage is TRBJ1-1; D is ambiguous. Sequencing input: PBMCs. This clonotype originated in a woman under 30 in good health and CMV-seropositive. The chain's CDR3 is CASSQSGRIRNTEAFF. CDR3 nucleotides: TGCGCCAGCAGCCAAAGCGGGAGGATAAGGAACACTGAAGCTTTCTTT.